The TCR beta chain described here comes from a study of shared clonotypes between healthy human individuals. Naive-designated CD8 cells lacked CD45RO, were positively enriched for CCR7, and omitted terminally differentiated effector memory CD45RA+ cells. Clones were sequenced by immunoSEQ multiplex PCR, and TCRdb holds only the in-frame ones, with some missing. The sample lists about 2 million clones, about 95% seen once, with less than 1.5% in the top ten. This clone was detected a few times. Germline V gives CDR1 MDHEN, CDR2 SYDVKM. The CDR3 is made up of 16 amino acids. Trimming cost V 4 bases and J 6 bases, with 16 bases left between them.

V and J are TRBV28 and TRBJ1-6; D perhaps matches TRBD1 (5 bases). The sequencing input was naive CD8+ T cells sorted from blood. This clonotype originated in a man younger than 35 in good health. The CDR3, as DNA: TGTGCCAGCAGTTCCCCCCTGGGACCGACTAATTCACCCCTCCACTTT. Translation gives CASSSPLGPTNSPLHF.